A single T cell receptor beta chain is shown here with its context. The antigen is unknown. One base away lies a much larger clone, so this may be a sequencing read error. Time point given: persistent/refractory GD, antithyroid drugs over 5 years with positive TRAb. RNA extracted from PBMCs served as the sequencing template. This specimen belongs to a study of regulatory T cells in long-lasting Graves disease. The CDR3 spans 13 residues. Looked up from germline, CDR1 is SGHTA and CDR2 is FQGNSA. With 5 bases removed from V and 2 bases from J, the gap between germline ends came to 10 bases. The TCR beta library used iRepertoire HTBI primers with Arm-PCR amplification of CDR3. TCRdb reprocessed the multiplex PCR reads via MiXCR and lists one record per CDR3 protein. The repertoire holds over 650,000 distinct CDR3 sequences, with around 30% as singletons. Findings and caveats of the study: Researchers reported studying only peripheral blood, not thyroid tissue. Persistent patients shared more public clonotypes (about 2,700) than new patients (more than 900).

The receptor was isolated from a female donor with Graves disease. The sample consisted of peripheral blood mononuclear cells (PBMCs), taken when the disease was refractory, from a patient treated with antithyroid drugs. The V gene is TRBV7-2, the J gene TRBJ2-7; D possibly corresponds to TRBD1 (6 bases). The CDR3 spells CASSHRVTYEQYF. The CDR3 nucleotides read TGTGCCAGCAGCCACAGGGTGACCTACGAGCAGTACTTC.